This T cell receptor beta chain derives from a study of Graves' ophthalmopathy and Graves' hyperthyroidism (dated by TCRdb to 2016 to 2018). With respect to the entire study: Peripheral blood was collected before any treatment was given, at the time of initial diagnosis. In total, 135 blood samples were TCR-sequenced: fewer than 50 ophthalmopathy, some 75 hyperthyroidism and 17 hyperthyroidism-to-ophthalmopathy patients. The study used TCR beta repertoire signatures to distinguish Graves' ophthalmopathy from Graves' hyperthyroidism and to predict progression to ophthalmopathy. Following sampling, methimazole starting at 30 mg daily was administered to hyperthyroidism patients, and high-dose intravenous methylprednisolone was administered to ophthalmopathy patients. For independent validation, a separate cohort was made up of some 19 hyperthyroidism patients plus 17 patients who later progressed from hyperthyroidism to ophthalmopathy. In several hyperthyroidism patients, the T-cell repertoires found in thyroid tissue were compared with those found in blood. A discovery set of 95 to 100 patients (about 45 ophthalmopathy, around 57 stable hyperthyroidism) was enrolled to explore V-J signatures distinguishing ophthalmopathy from hyperthyroidism. Study-level results and caveats: In validation, the model predicted ophthalmopathy progression with over 60% sensitivity and 72% to 80% specificity; eleven to twelve predicted patients were CT-confirmed with GO in a median of 6.5 months. No statistical method was used to set the sample size in advance, and the investigators knew which group each participant was assigned to. Among expanded thyroid clonotypes with frequency above 0.001, most also showed up in blood, which suggests that blood repertoires may reflect the thyroid immune response. In cross-validation, the 13-signature model distinguished ophthalmopathy from stable hyperthyroidism with about 87% sensitivity and roughly 81% specificity, and in the test set the corresponding values were about 80% and 75%.

Ophthalmopathy patients were characterized by moderately to severely active disease, a Clinical Activity Score of at least 3, a NOSPECS grade of at least 4, and a disease duration under 3 months. Patients were excluded if they had other autoimmune diseases, uncontrolled infections, pregnancy or lactation. Clinical symptoms, serum thyroxine, TRAb, thyroid ultrasound and orbital computed tomography were used for diagnosis. PBMCs were isolated from about 10 ml of fresh peripheral blood by Ficoll-Paque density gradient centrifugation. Total RNA was extracted using Trizol reagent, and RNA quality was checked on an Agilent 2100 Bioanalyzer. TCR beta CDR3 regions were amplified from RNA transcripts for repertoire sequencing. A first-round RT-PCR used HTBI primers with the Qiagen OneStep RT-PCR kit, followed by a second-round multiplex PCR, size selection and purification. Libraries were sequenced on an Illumina HiSeq2000 using paired-end 100 bp reads. As for how the authors treated the data: SOAPnuke was used to process the reads, removing any read that contained adapters or uncalled bases, had a mean Phred below 15, or lacked an exact match to the constant primer or identifier. COPE v1.2.5 was used to merge high-quality paired reads. Clonotypes were defined as unique nucleotide sequences and were aligned to IMGT TRB V, D and J references using MiTCR v1.1. Only V-J combinations with frequency above 0.0001 were analysed, covering 99.2% of repertoires. For each V-J combination, a TCR clonal expansion and chaos score was defined as F50 clonal expansion divided by the chaos observed in the TCRdist matrix. Welch's t-statistics and random forest were used to narrow the features down to more than 10 V-J combinations, which were then fed into a naive Bayes classifier. The Morisita-Horn index was used to measure how similar the thyroid and blood repertoires were. TCRdb reanalyzed the raw reads on its own, using fastp at Q25 for trimming and MiXCR for clone calling, and kept in-frame beta chains. One record per CDR3 amino acid sequence lists the most common genes and DNA. These V and J calls rely on TCRdb rather than the paper's analysis. The sample profile shows hundreds of thousands of distinct CDR3 sequences; about 40% of them were found once. More than 2.5% of the sample goes to the ten largest clones.

V is pared back by 5 bases and J by 5 bases, with 15 bases lying between the germline termini. Sequences MGHDK (CDR1) and SYGVNS (CDR2) are obtained from the germline V gene. The CDR3 covers 14 residues, taking in both the cysteine and the phenylalanine. The retained sequence is limited to the CDR3, 42 bases, with the frame set at the first base. Regarding this clonotype: It has no known antigen specificity. Per-base quality was not reported, and no clone a single base away is much larger than it.

The sample consisted of peripheral blood. The receptor was derived from an adult man with Graves' ophthalmopathy. Recombination joined TRBV25-1 with TRBJ1-2; TRBD1 is a weak D gene call, 5 bases matching. The DNA sequence reads TGTGCCAGCAGTTGGGGGGGAGGTCGGTATGGCTACACCTTC. This is translated as CASSWGGGRYGYTF.